This section outlines one T cell receptor (beta chain) sequence together with its context. Antigen unknown. These data originate in a study of beta chain features in type 1 diabetes. General study findings and limits: Significant though moderate, a shortening of TCRB CDR3s appeared in all four CD4+ subsets of Type 1 diabetes patients. Sampled from patients, naive, central memory and Treg TCRB repertoires appeared more similar than those sampled from healthy donors.

This CDR3 region has 14 residues. After removal of 6 bases from V and 6 bases from J, the junction contained 7 bases not matched to a gene. Germline loops: CDR1 MRHNA, CDR2 SNTAGT. Every isolated RNA sample was fully reverse transcribed, so sequencing captured expressed TCRB transcripts. Method: immunoSEQ multiplex PCR; TCRdb's copy keeps in-frame clones and lacks some. The sample lists some 400,000 clones, about 15% seen once, with under 0.02% in the top ten. This TCR was sampled from a woman between 18 and 29 years old in good health. The gene calls are TRBV6-4 and TRBJ2-2; 7 positions match TRBD2. Sequencing was carried out using naive CD4+ T cells from blood. The CDR3 sequence: CASRLTSPAGELFF. CDR3 in DNA: TGTGCCAGCAGACTGACTAGCCCCGCCGGGGAGCTGTTTTTT.